This is a list of T cell receptor beta chains from one sample in a study of technical replicates of blood from four donors. TCRdb keeps only in-frame clones here, not all; method: immunoSEQ multiplex PCR. The sample carries around 83,000 clones, 80% to 95% recorded once. Sequenced input: T cells isolated from PBMCs. The receptors come from a human donor in good health. Some clones in this sample may be carry-over from other donors' samples. Each CDR3 is given with its conserved first and last residue. The D gene is left open where the match is weak. Rows give clone size only sometimes, using once, few, many, or a class for an expanded clone.

clone size | J gene | V gene | D gene | CDR3 DNA | CDR3 protein
NA | TRBJ2-2 | TRBV6-5 | NA | TGTGCCAGCAGCACCGAAACAGGCACCGGGGAGCTGTTTTTT | CASSTETGTGELFF
NA | TRBJ2-1 | TRBV4-2 | TRBD1 | TGTGCCACCGGGACAGCCTACAATGAGCAGTTCTTC | CATGTAYNEQFF
NA | TRBJ2-4 | TRBV5-1 | TRBD1 | TGCGCCAGCAGTTGGACAGGGGAAATAGCCAAAAACATTCAGTACTTC | CASSWTGEIAKNIQYF
NA | TRBJ1-2 | TRBV5-4 | NA | TGTGCCAGCAGCTTGGCCATTTCAGGGGCAGGCTACACCTTC | CASSLAISGAGYTF
once | TRBJ2-5 | TRBV18 | NA | TGTGCCAGCTCACCACCGCGGGGGACAGGATTTAAAGAGACCCAGTACTTC | CASSPPRGTGFKETQYF
NA | TRBJ2-3 | TRBV5-1 | TRBD2 | TGCGCCAGCAGCTCTAGCGGGGACACAGATACGCAGTATTTT | CASSSSGDTDTQYF
NA | TRBJ2-5 | TRBV7-3 | TRBD2 | TGTGCCAGCAGCCAGAGCGGGAGTGGCGAGACCCAGTACTTC | CASSQSGSGETQYF
NA | TRBJ1-1 | TRBV6-1 | TRBD1 | TGTGCCAGCAGTGAAGGGGAGGGACAGGTGAACACTGAAGCTTTCTTT | CASSEGEGQVNTEAFF
once | TRBJ2-7 | TRBV7-9 | NA | TGTGCCAGCAGCTTATTCAGGGGAAACTTAGACGAGCAGTACTTC | CASSLFRGNLDEQYF
once | TRBJ2-1 | TRBV6-1 | TRBD2 | TGTGCCATCTCTAGCGGACCTTCCTACAATGAGCAGTTCTTC | CAISSGPSYNEQFF
NA | TRBJ2-5 | TRBV29-1 | NA | TGCAGCGTTGAAAAGGGGTACCAAGAGACCCAGTACTTC | CSVEKGYQETQYF
NA | TRBJ2-1 | TRBV6-5 | NA | TGTGCCAGCAGTTACCTAGAATACCCAAATGAGCAGTTCTTC | CASSYLEYPNEQFF
NA | TRBJ2-1 | TRBV29-1 | TRBD2 | TGCAGCGTAGGGACTAGCGGGAGCCCCAATGAGCAGTTCTTC | CSVGTSGSPNEQFF
few | TRBJ1-1 | TRBV15 | TRBD1 | TGTGCCACCAGACACAGGGGGATTGAAGCTTTCTTT | CATRHRGIEAFF
NA | TRBJ2-1 | TRBV7-2 | TRBD1 | TGTGCCAGCAGCAGAGGACAGGGGAGGATAAATGAGCAGTTCTTC | CASSRGQGRINEQFF
NA | TRBJ2-2 | TRBV27 | TRBD2 | TGTGCCAGCAGTCCCCGGGGAGCGGGACGGTACACCGGGGAGCTGTTTTTT | CASSPRGAGRYTGELFF
NA | TRBJ2-7 | TRBV5-4 | NA | TGTGCCAGCAGCTTTCTTCTCGAGCAGTACTTC | CASSFLLEQYF
NA | TRBJ2-3 | TRBV5-1 | NA | TGCGCCAGCAGCTTGGGCAGGGGTAGTAACACAGATACGCAGTATTTT | CASSLGRGSNTDTQYF
NA | TRBJ1-6 | TRBV25-1 | NA | TGTGCCAGCTCCGCCCAGGGTAATTCACCCCTCCACTTT | CASSAQGNSPLHF
NA | TRBJ2-7 | TRBV7-6 | TRBD2 | TGTGCCAGCAGCCAGTCTAGCGGGAGTACCTACGAGCAGTACTTC | CASSQSSGSTYEQYF
NA | TRBJ2-1 | TRBV19 | NA | TGTGCCAGTACTGCGGGCCATGAGCAGTTCTTC | CASTAGHEQFF
NA | TRBJ2-1 | TRBV2 | TRBD2 | TGTGCCAGCAGGGGGGGGAGGCTAGTAGACGGTGAGCAGTTCTTC | CASRGGRLVDGEQFF
NA | TRBJ2-2 | TRBV11-2 | NA | TGTGCCAGCAGCCACTGGCTAGCTAACACCGGGGAGCTGTTTTTT | CASSHWLANTGELFF
NA | TRBJ2-7 | TRBV11-2 | TRBD2 | TGTGCCAGCAGCCCTGGATGGGGGACTAGTGTGGAGCAGTACTTC | CASSPGWGTSVEQYF
NA | TRBJ1-3 | TRBV5-6 | TRBD1 | TGTGCCAGCAGCTGGACAGGGGTAGGAAACACCATATATTTT | CASSWTGVGNTIYF
NA | TRBJ1-1 | TRBV5-6 | TRBD1 | TGTGCCAGCAGCCTAAGCCCTACAGGGGACACTGAAGCTTTCTTT | CASSLSPTGDTEAFF
NA | TRBJ2-3 | TRBV4-1 | TRBD2 | TGCGCCAGCAGTCATGACAGGTGGACTAGCGGGAGAACAGATACGCAGTATTTT | CASSHDRWTSGRTDTQYF
NA | TRBJ2-5 | TRBV27 | TRBD2 | TGTGCCAGCAGTCTCGGGCAGGGAGGGTTAAAGACCCAGTACTTC | CASSLGQGGLKTQYF
once | TRBJ2-4 | TRBV27 | NA | TGTGCCAGCAAGCAAGGCCACAGGGTGGCCAAAAACATTCAGTACTTC | CASKQGHRVAKNIQYF
once | TRBJ1-1 | TRBV7-8 | NA | TGTGCCAGCAGCAAGGGAGGGGGAACTGAAGCTTTCTTT | CASSKGGGTEAFF
NA | TRBJ1-2 | TRBV10-3 | TRBD1 | TGTGCCATCAGTGGGACAGGAAGCTATGGCTACACCTTC | CAISGTGSYGYTF
NA | TRBJ2-3 | TRBV7-9 | TRBD2 | TGTGCCAGCGACTTGGAGGCGGCTAGCGGCCCGAGGGGAGATACGCAGTATTTT | CASDLEAASGPRGDTQYF
NA | TRBJ2-1 | TRBV5-1 | NA | TGCGCCAGCAGCCAGGGACTCTACAATGAGCAGTTCTTC | CASSQGLYNEQFF
NA | TRBJ1-2 | TRBV27 | TRBD1 | TGTGCCAGCAGTTTATCGACAGGGAACTATGGCTACACCTTC | CASSLSTGNYGYTF
NA | TRBJ2-7 | TRBV4-1 | TRBD2 | TGCGCCAGCAGCCCACACCGGGCGGGAGGGCCGGGGTCCTACGAGCAGTACTTC | CASSPHRAGGPGSYEQYF
once | TRBJ1-1 | TRBV5-1 | TRBD1 | TGCGCCAGCAGCTTGGAGGCAGGGGGAACTGAAGCTTTCTTT | CASSLEAGGTEAFF
NA | TRBJ2-7 | TRBV29-1 | TRBD2 | TGCAGCGTTGTCTCTAGCGGGGGGACCTACGAGCAGTACTTC | CSVVSSGGTYEQYF
NA | TRBJ2-7 | TRBV2 | TRBD2 | TGTGCCAGCAGTGGGGTTGCGGGAGGCTACGAGCAGTACTTC | CASSGVAGGYEQYF
NA | TRBJ2-7 | TRBV25-1 | NA | TGTGCCAGCAGTGAATCCTATGGGGGCCACGAGCAGTACTTC | CASSESYGGHEQYF
NA | TRBJ1-1 | TRBV6-1 | NA | TGTGCCAGCACAGAAAACACTGAAGCTTTCTTT | CASTENTEAFF
NA | TRBJ2-7 | TRBV4-3 | NA | TGCGCCAGCAGCCAAGACAGGGGCCTCCTCTACGAGCAGTACTTC | CASSQDRGLLYEQYF
NA | TRBJ2-3 | TRBV6-5 | TRBD1 | TGTGCCAGCAGCCCGACAGGGGGGGCAGATACGCAGTATTTT | CASSPTGGADTQYF
NA | TRBJ2-1 | TRBV9 | TRBD2 | TGTGCCAGCAGCGGAGCGTCCGGGACTAGCGGGAGGTCCCCCTACAATGAGCAGTTCTTC | CASSGASGTSGRSPYNEQFF
NA | TRBJ1-1 | TRBV2 | NA | TGTGCCAGCACAGAGACACACCGGAACCCTGAAGCTTTCTTT | CASTETHRNPEAFF
once | TRBJ1-2 | TRBV15 | NA | TGTGCCACCAGCAGTTGGCCTCGGGACTATGGCTACACCTTC | CATSSWPRDYGYTF
NA | TRBJ2-4 | TRBV5-1 | NA | TGCGCCAGCAGCTTGGAGGCAGGGCCTTTAGCCAAAAACATTCAGTACTTC | CASSLEAGPLAKNIQYF
NA | TRBJ1-4 | TRBV9 | NA | TGTGCCAGCAGCGTAGAAATCGGGGGAGCCTATGAAAAACTGTTTTTT | CASSVEIGGAYEKLFF
NA | TRBJ2-1 | TRBV25-1 | NA | TGTGCCAGCAGTTCGAGACTCCGCAATGAGCAGTTCTTC | CASSSRLRNEQFF
NA | TRBJ1-2 | TRBV28 | NA | TGTGCCAGCAGTCTACAGACACGTGGCTACACCTTC | CASSLQTRGYTF
NA | TRBJ1-1 | TRBV4-3 | NA | TGCGCCAGCAGCCAGGGGAGGGTTGGCACTGAAGCTTTCTTT | CASSQGRVGTEAFF
NA | TRBJ2-5 | TRBV2 | TRBD2 | TGTGCCAGCAGGAGGCGAGCGGGAGGGCCCGAGACCCAGTACTTC | CASRRRAGGPETQYF
NA | TRBJ2-5 | TRBV7-2 | TRBD1 | TGTGCCAGCAGCTTTACAGGGGGCGTTCAAGAGACCCAGTACTTC | CASSFTGGVQETQYF
NA | TRBJ2-1 | TRBV6-1 | TRBD2 | TGTGCCAGCAGTGAAGCCGGACTAGCTGTCGACAATGAGCAGTTCTTC | CASSEAGLAVDNEQFF
NA | TRBJ2-5 | TRBV7-6 | NA | TGTGCCAGCAGCTTAGGAACCAGGGTAGCACAAGAGACCCAGTACTTC | CASSLGTRVAQETQYF
NA | TRBJ2-1 | TRBV27 | TRBD2 | TGTGCCAGCAGTTTGGCGGCGGGGGGCGCCCGGCTAGCGGGAGGCGCCCCCTTGTTCTTC | CASSLAAGGARLAGGAPLFF
NA | TRBJ1-1 | TRBV10-3 | TRBD1 | TGTGCCATCAGAATCCGGGACAGGGTATTTGCTTTCTTT | CAIRIRDRVFAFF
NA | TRBJ2-3 | TRBV28 | TRBD1 | TGTGCCAGCAGTAGACAGGGTATGGATACGCAGTATTTT | CASSRQGMDTQYF
NA | TRBJ2-2 | TRBV13 | NA | TGTGCCAGCAGCGCGGACGGGGCCGGGGAGCTGTTTTTT | CASSADGAGELFF
NA | TRBJ2-1 | TRBV27 | NA | TGTGCCAGCAGGCAGGGAAGCTCCTACAATGAGCAGTTCTTC | CASRQGSSYNEQFF
NA | TRBJ1-2 | TRBV4-1 | NA | TGCGCCAGCAGCCAAGAACTCCGCTATGGCTACACCTTC | CASSQELRYGYTF